The source of this T cell receptor beta chain is a study of cytomegalovirus exposure and HLA in healthy donors. As for the study in general: An early release of data contained 75 million to 100 million unique TCRs, which came from HLA-typed donors. Findings and limits, study-wide: No immune exposure information besides CMV serostatus was available. The study carried out a later analysis of TCR beta sequences. It associated around 17,000 of them with specific HLA alleles at a false discovery rate of 0.05.

The donors gave bone marrow, and they were healthy. PCR employed 60 Vbeta and 13 Jbeta primers. The data were produced by immunoSEQ multiplex PCR, yet TCRdb's version contains in-frame clones alone and is incomplete. This table has 120,000 to 150,000 clones, 88% appearing once. A note on this clone: The antigen is not known.

The ends lost 2 bases at V and 3 bases at J; junction bases unmatched: 7. This CDR3 has 15 residues. Germline V gene lookup returns CDR1 SGHRS and CDR2 YFSETQ. This clonotype originated in a woman in her thirties or forties in good health and CMV-seronegative. Sequences were obtained from PBMCs. The gene calls are TRBV5-1 and TRBJ1-1; 7 nucleotides align to TRBD1. DNA for the CDR3: TGCGCCAGCAGCTTCACCGTAGGACAGGACACTGAAGCTTTCTTT. Translated: CASSFTVGQDTEAFF.